This TCR beta chain was retrieved from a study of CD8+ T cells in alopecia areata. Study background: Patients in the treated group were given tofacitinib by mouth, 5 to 10 mg twice a day. Tofacitinib therapy took 6 to 18 months; 6 months off drug came after. General study points: Tofacitinib significantly decreased scalp clonality and expanded CD8+ clones among top 100.

This clone was recorded a few times. Its antigen is as yet unknown. This sample's treatment: oral pan-JAK inhibitor, 5-10 mg twice daily. The CDR3 has 13 residues. V dropped 7 bases and J dropped 5 bases, with 11 bases sitting between them. Germline CDR1 is SGHAT and CDR2 is FQNNGV. Reverse transcribed after extraction, RNA yielded cDNA as the sequencing template. Clones were sequenced by immunoSEQ multiplex PCR, and TCRdb holds only the in-frame ones, with some missing. The data contain 150,000 to 200,000 clones, over 55% of them seen just once; the ten biggest clones take up approximately 1%. Sequenced material: CD4+ T cells sorted from blood, taken at week 24, from a patient treated with tofacitinib. The chain links TRBV11-2 to TRBJ2-2, with D unresolved. The clonotype was recovered from a human donor with alopecia areata. CDR3 DNA: TGTGCCAGCACCGTAGTTAGGACCGGGGAGCTGTTTTTT. Translation gives CASTVVRTGELFF.